This TCR beta chain was observed in a study of post-analysis software for immune sequencing data. About the research overall: The courses of disease that were included comprised relapsing-remitting, secondary progressive and progressive-relapsing multiple sclerosis.

Unique molecular identifiers were present in the TCR beta cDNA libraries. Out of roughly 0.95 to 11 million T cells, 450,000 to 600,000 cDNA molecules were generated. In TCRdb, the PCR reads were re-called with MiXCR into one record per CDR3 protein. This table has approximately 250,000 distinct CDR3 sequences, 35% to 40% appearing once. V lost 6 bases and J 8 bases, leaving 19 bases between the germline ends. CDR1 and CDR2 (germline): LGHDT, YNNKEL (reference sequence). This CDR3 is built from 14 residues. Study-wide results and limits: In multiple sclerosis, normalized Chao1 diversity was significantly below that of controls. Batch-matched samples strongly co-clustered by F measure. Roughly five TRBV segments appeared more often in patients than in controls, and TRBV5-6, TRBV5-1 and TRBV20-1 were among these.

In this sample, this clonotype turned up a few times. No antigen is known for it. The chain carries TRBV3-1 and TRBJ1-2; possibly TRBD1 for D (5 bases). The sequenced sample was blood. The clonotype comes from a girl aged 5-17 years with multiple sclerosis. In DNA, the CDR3 is TGTGCCAGCAGTGAAACCCCAGGGCCATTAGGCTACACCTTC. This gives the protein CASSETPGPLGYTF.